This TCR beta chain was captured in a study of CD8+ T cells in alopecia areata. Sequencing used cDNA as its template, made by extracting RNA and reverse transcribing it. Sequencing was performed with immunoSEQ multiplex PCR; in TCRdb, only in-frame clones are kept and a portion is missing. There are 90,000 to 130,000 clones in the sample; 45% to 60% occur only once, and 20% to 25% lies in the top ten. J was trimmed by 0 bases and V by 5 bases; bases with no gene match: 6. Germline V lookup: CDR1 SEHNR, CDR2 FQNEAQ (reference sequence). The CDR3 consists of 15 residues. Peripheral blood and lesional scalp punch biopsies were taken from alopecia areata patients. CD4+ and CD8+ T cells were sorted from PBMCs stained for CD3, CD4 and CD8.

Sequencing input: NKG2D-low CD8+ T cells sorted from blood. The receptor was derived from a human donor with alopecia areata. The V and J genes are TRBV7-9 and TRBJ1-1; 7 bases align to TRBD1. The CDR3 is CASSLGGAMNTEAFF. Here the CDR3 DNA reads TGTGCCAGCAGCCTAGGGGGCGCCATGAACACTGAAGCTTTCTTT.